This T cell receptor (beta chain) was found in a study of preoperative IRX-2 immunotherapy in early breast cancer. The CDR3 has 13 residues. The trim removed 7 bases at V and 7 bases at J, leaving 5 bases unmatched. Germline CDR1 LNHDA, CDR2 SQIVND (reference sequence). The protocol was immunoSEQ multiplex PCR, while the TCRdb copy is restricted to in-frame clones and leaves out a portion. In the table there are a few thousand clones, 55% to 70% of which are singletons. Treatment indicated: preoperative locoregional IRX-2 cytokine immunotherapy. Samples came from a phase Ib trial of preoperative locoregional IRX-2 cytokine immunotherapy.

The material was tumor tissue, obtained after IRX-2 immunotherapy. This receptor was taken from a human donor with breast cancer. The V and J genes are TRBV19 and TRBJ2-2; 8 nucleotides align to TRBD2. CDR3 sequence (DNA): TGTGCCAGTAAGCGTAGCGGGAACGGGGAGCTGTTTTTT. Translating gives CASKRSGNGELFF.